Here is one TCR beta chain with its context. The antigen remains unidentified. This entry is derived from a study of shared clonotypes between healthy human individuals. The overall study: Used for every donor were three CD4 naive, three CD4 memory, two CD8 naive and one CD8 memory plate.

Study findings and constraints: A generally larger estimated richness was seen in naive subsets than in memory subsets.

In the authors' methods: Without quality scores, immunoSEQ junctional reads could not be filtered like full-length reads. The assay was immunoSEQ multiplex PCR, and TCRdb's table has in-frame clones only and misses some. V, J and clone size are those of that table, while D and trimming were read from the DNA. This sample has about 2 million clones, with less than 95% found just once. Naive CD8 cells lacked CD45RO and underwent positive selection for CCR7, leaving out terminally differentiated effector memory CD45RA+ cells. V lost 2 bases and J lost 5, with 9 bases in between. The CDR3 covers 14 residues. The germline V gene encodes CDR1 SEHNR and CDR2 FQNEAQ (reference sequence).

Sequencing input: naive CD8+ T cells sorted from blood. This sequence originates from a man aged 18-30 years in good health. The chain joins TRBV7-9 to TRBJ1-4, with D unclear. The CDR3 protein is CASSLSPGNEKLFF. As DNA, the CDR3 is TGTGCCAGCAGCTTAAGTCCGGGCAATGAAAAACTGTTTTTT.